This entry lists 18 T cell receptor beta chains sequenced from one sample in a study of blood T cell repertoires in COVID-19. Some clones are missing from TCRdb's copy, which holds only in-frame ones; the method was immunoSEQ multiplex PCR. The sample carries hundreds of thousands of clones, 75% to 85% recorded once. Sequencing was carried out using peripheral blood. These receptors were obtained from a man aged 50 to 60 with active or convalescent COVID-19.

This chain connects TRBV30 to TRBJ2-1; D might be TRBD1 (8 bases). Germline values: CDR1 GTSNPN, CDR2 SVGIG (reference sequence). V was clipped by 0 bases and J by 9 bases, with 24 bases between them. The CDR3 spans 17 residues. The CDR3 DNA reads TGTGCCTGGAGTGTCACATTTACAGGGGGGGTTGGTAGTGAGCAGTTCTTC. Residues: CAWSVTFTGGVGSEQFF.

V gene TRBV3-1 (or the pseudogene TRBV3-2) combines with J gene TRBJ1-2; 8 bases are a match to TRBD1. There are 14 residues in the CDR3. CDR1 is LGHDT, CDR2 YNNKEL, per germline (reference sequence). The V segment lost 1 base and the J segment 7 bases; nucleotides outside the gene matches: 5. The CDR3 DNA sequence: TGTGCCAGCAGCCAAGCAGGGGGCCGGGGTGGCTACACCTTC. It translates to CASSQAGGRGGYTF.

This clone was seen just once. The rearrangement joins TRBV11-2 to TRBJ2-3; D is unresolved. This CDR3 has 14 amino acids. CDR1 is SGHAT, CDR2 FQNNGV, per germline. V lost 1 base to trimming and J lost 2 bases, with 7 bases between them. CDR3 DNA: TGTGCCAGCAGCTTAGGCCTAGACACAGATACGCAGTATTTT. Translated, it gives CASSLGLDTDTQYF.

In its sample, this clone was seen once. V is TRBV2 and J is TRBJ1-5; 10 bases align to TRBD1. Trimming cost V 4 bases and J 7 bases; bases outside gene matches: 7. The CDR3 runs 15 residues. Germline CDR1 SNHLY, CDR2 FYNNEI. CDR3 coding DNA: TGTGCCAGCAGTGTGACAGGGGGCTCACGGCAGCCCCAGCATTTT. Translated, it gives CASSVTGGSRQPQHF.

The rearrangement links TRBV7-9 to TRBJ1-4; 7 nucleotides align to TRBD1. The junction had 8 bases not matched to a gene; V was cut back by 5 bases and J by 8 bases. This CDR3 region has 14 residues. Germline values: CDR1 SEHNR, CDR2 FQNEAQ (reference sequence). The CDR3 loop is CASSPSGGGEKLFF. The CDR3 DNA reads TGTGCCAGCAGCCCCTCAGGGGGAGGAGAAAAACTGTTTTTT.

The chain uses TRBV19 and TRBJ1-3; the match to TRBD1 covers 7 bases. The ends lost 6 bases at V and 1 base at J; junction bases unmatched: 15. The CDR3 length is 18 residues. Germline CDR1 and CDR2: LNHDA and SQIVND (reference sequence). This CDR3 reads CASRSRAGTDLSGNTIYF. The CDR3 bases are TGTGCCAGTAGATCCAGAGCCGGGACAGACCTTTCTGGAAACACCATATATTTT.

The rearrangement uses TRBV18 and TRBJ1-1; TRBD1 might be the D (5 bases). CDR3 size: 16 residues. From germline, CDR1 is KGHSH and CDR2 LQKENI. V was cut by 3 bases and J by 10 bases, with 24 bases left in between. The CDR3 DNA reads TGTGCCAGCTCACCCCCACAACCTTATCAGGGCGAAGGAGCTTTCTTT. This sequence encodes CASSPPQPYQGEGAFF.

The rearrangement links TRBV1 to TRBJ1-4; TRBD1 was called by the table and not checked on the DNA. TRBV1 is shown as a pseudogene. The CDR3 has 13 amino acids. CDR3 sequence: CTSSYSRLEKLFF. CDR3 nucleotide sequence: TGCACCAGCAGTTACAGTAGGCTTGAAAAACTGTTTTTT.

V and J are TRBV10-3 and TRBJ2-7; possible D gene TRBD1, 6 bases. Germline CDR1 is ENHRY and CDR2 is SYGVKD. The V and J ends lost 10 bases and 2 bases respectively, with 18 bases between them. The CDR3 is 14 residues long. In nucleotides, the CDR3 is TGTGCCACCGAGACGGGGACATCCACCTACGAGCAGTACTTC. Residues: CATETGTSTYEQYF.

This clone was found once. The CDR3 DNA reads as TGTGCCAGCAGTGTACTAGCGGGAGGGGGAGCCAAAAACATTCAGTACTTC. Translation gives CASSVLAGGGAKNIQYF. The V and J genes are TRBV2 and TRBJ2-4, with 13 nucleotides matching TRBD2. The CDR3 is 17 residues long. The germline V gene has CDR1 SNHLY and CDR2 FYNNEI. V trimming: 4 bases; J trimming: 0 bases; junction bases outside the gene matches: 3.

V usage is TRBV30 and J usage is TRBJ1-1, with 8 positions matching TRBD1. The CDR3 spans 12 residues. The V segment lost 4 bases and the J segment 11 bases; nucleotides outside the gene matches: 9. Germline values: CDR1 GTSNPN, CDR2 SVGIG (reference sequence). CDR3 sequence reads: CAWNPGQGRAFF. CDR3 DNA sequence: TGTGCCTGGAATCCCGGACAGGGTCGGGCTTTCTTT.

This clone occurred once. The chain joins TRBV28 to TRBJ2-1; TRBD1 is a possible D gene (5 bases). The CDR3 is 14 residues long. CDR1 is MDHEN, CDR2 SYDVKM, per germline. Trimming left V 10 bases short and J 8 bases short, with 21 bases between. The CDR3 DNA follows: TGTGCCATCTCTGGGGCCTCCCATTTCTATGAGCAGTTCTTC. Amino acids: CAISGASHFYEQFF.

The rearrangement joins TRBV7-9 to TRBJ1-1; D gene uncertain. CDR3 size: 15 residues. Germline V gives CDR1 SEHNR, CDR2 FQNEAQ (reference sequence). V lost 2 bases and J lost 0, with 10 bases in between. This CDR3 reads CASSLREAMNTEAFF. Written as DNA, the CDR3 is TGTGCCAGCAGCTTAAGGGAGGCGATGAACACTGAAGCTTTCTTT.

This chain uses TRBV6-6 with TRBJ2-3, with 8 nucleotides matching TRBD1. CDR1 is MNHNY, CDR2 SVGAGI, per germline (reference sequence). There are 15 residues in the CDR3. J lost 1 base, V lost 5 bases, and 5 bases had no gene match. The CDR3 spells CASSDRGYGTDTQYF. The CDR3 DNA reads TGTGCCAGCAGTGACAGGGGTTATGGCACAGATACGCAGTATTTT.

The chain has TRBV28 and TRBJ2-7; D remains ambiguous. Germline lookup yields CDR1 MDHEN and CDR2 SYDVKM. V was trimmed by 3 bases and J by 5 bases, leaving 5 bases between them. This CDR3 comprises 11 residues. In DNA form, the CDR3 reads TGTGCCAGCAGTTTTTTCGACGAGCAGTACTTC. It translates to CASSFFDEQYF.

This rearrangement joins TRBV18 to TRBJ1-4, with unresolved D. The CDR3 extends over 15 amino acids. Germline V gene data show CDR1 as KGHSH and CDR2 as LQKENI. The V end was cut by 2 bases, the J end by 5 bases, with 12 bases between. CDR3 amino acids: CASSPSQALNEKLFF. The CDR3 region has the DNA TGTGCCAGCTCACCATCCCAGGCATTGAATGAAAAACTGTTTTTT.

This sequence joins TRBV9 and TRBJ2-3; TRBD2 matches at 12 bases. V shed 3 bases, J shed 0 bases, and the junction held 17 bases outside the gene matches. CDR1 and CDR2 from the germline V gene are SGDLS and YYNGEE. The CDR3 extends over 21 amino acids. The chain's CDR3 is CASSAEGGLAGGRTSTDTQYF. Here the CDR3 DNA reads TGTGCCAGCAGCGCCGAAGGGGGGCTAGCGGGAGGGAGAACTAGCACAGATACGCAGTATTTT.

This clone is a singleton in its sample. CDR3 nucleotides: TGTGCCAGCAGTTCTCGACAGATTGAAAAACTGTTTTTT. Amino acid sequence: CASSSRQIEKLFF. This rearrangement joins TRBV27 to TRBJ1-4, with D perhaps matching TRBD1 (5 bases). The germline V gene encodes CDR1 MNHEY and CDR2 SMNVEV (reference sequence). The CDR3 totals 13 residues. Trimming left V 4 bases short and J 7 bases short, with 10 bases between.